This paragraph covers one TCR beta chain sequence. The antigen is not known. At one of its ends the junction is not consistent with the germline gene, which may arise from a read error. The sample belongs to a study of graft-versus-host responses after intestinal transplantation. Turning to the study itself: Induction using anti-thymocyte globulin, followed by tacrolimus and steroids for two to four years, was given to all recipients.

General study results and limits: HvG clone declines early post-transplant were associated with peak circulating GvH levels. Graft-donor T cell macrochimerism in patients accompanied high graft-versus-host to host-versus-graft clonal ratios in allografts.

Germline-derived CDR1 and CDR2 are SGHNT and YENEEA. The CDR3 loop spans 14 amino acids. Repertoires were generated with immunoSEQ multiplex PCR, while TCRdb's copy carries only in-frame clones and drops some. The sample contains just under 55,000 clones, about 90% of which appear only once. The rearrangement uses TRBV11-3 and TRBJ2-4, with D possibly TRBD2 on 5 matching bases. Sequenced material: PBMCs, taken approximately 97 weeks after intestinal transplant. This receptor was identified in a human patient who received an intestinal transplant, so some T cells may come from the graft donor. CDR3 coding DNA: TGTGCCAGCAGCTCCGGGCTAGCCCAAAACATTCAGTACTTC. Residues: CASSSGLAQNIQYF.